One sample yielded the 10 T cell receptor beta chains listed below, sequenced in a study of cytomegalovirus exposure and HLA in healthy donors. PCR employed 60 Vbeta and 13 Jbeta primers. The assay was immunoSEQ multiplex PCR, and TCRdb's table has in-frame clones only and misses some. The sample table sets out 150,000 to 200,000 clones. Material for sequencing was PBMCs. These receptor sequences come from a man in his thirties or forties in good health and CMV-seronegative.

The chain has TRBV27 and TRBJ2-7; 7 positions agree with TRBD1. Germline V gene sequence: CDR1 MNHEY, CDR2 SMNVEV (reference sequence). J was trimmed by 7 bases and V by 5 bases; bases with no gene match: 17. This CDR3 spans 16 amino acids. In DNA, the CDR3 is TGTGCCAGCAGTAAGAGGGACAGCCCAGGGTCGAGAGAGCAGTACTTC. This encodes CASSKRDSPGSREQYF.

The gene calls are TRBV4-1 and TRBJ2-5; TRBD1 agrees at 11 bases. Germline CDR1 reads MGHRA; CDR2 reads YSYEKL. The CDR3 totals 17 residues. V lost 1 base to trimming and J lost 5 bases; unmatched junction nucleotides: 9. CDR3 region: CASSQGTGTGGRETQYF. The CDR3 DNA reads TGCGCCAGCAGCCAAGGGACCGGGACAGGGGGGCGGGAGACCCAGTACTTC.

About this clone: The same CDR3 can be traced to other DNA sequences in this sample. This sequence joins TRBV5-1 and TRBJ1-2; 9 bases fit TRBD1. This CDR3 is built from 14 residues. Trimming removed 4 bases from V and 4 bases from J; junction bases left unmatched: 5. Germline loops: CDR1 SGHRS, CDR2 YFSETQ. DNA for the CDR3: TGCGCCAGCAGCGTGGGACAGGGAGGCTATGGCTACACCTTC. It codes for CASSVGQGGYGYTF.

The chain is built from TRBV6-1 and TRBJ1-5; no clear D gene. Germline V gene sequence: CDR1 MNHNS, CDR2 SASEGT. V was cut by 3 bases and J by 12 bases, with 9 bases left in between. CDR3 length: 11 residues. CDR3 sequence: CASSDTVLQHF. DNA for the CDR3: TGTGCCAGCAGTGATACGGTCCTCCAGCATTTT.

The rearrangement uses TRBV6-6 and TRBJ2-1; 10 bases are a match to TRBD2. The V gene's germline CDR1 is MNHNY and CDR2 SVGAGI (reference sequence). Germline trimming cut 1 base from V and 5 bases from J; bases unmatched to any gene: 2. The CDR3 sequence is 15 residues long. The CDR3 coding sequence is TGTGCCAGCAGTTACTTTAGCGGGAGGAACAATGAGCAGTTCTTC. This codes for CASSYFSGRNNEQFF.

The CDR3 DNA sequence: TGCGCCAGCAGCTTCGACAGCCGGAACACTGAAGCTTTCTTT. It yields the protein CASSFDSRNTEAFF. The rearrangement uses TRBV5-1 and TRBJ1-1, with a weak D call TRBD1 (5 bases). The CDR3 sequence is 14 residues long. Germline V lookup: CDR1 SGHRS, CDR2 YFSETQ. V lost 2 bases and J lost 1, with 9 bases in between. The full variable domain, with the rest looked up from reference TRBV5-1 and TRBJ1-1, is KAGVTQTPRYLIKTRGQQVTLSCSPISGHRSVSWYQQTPGQGLQFLFEYFSETQRNKGNFPGRFSGRQFSNSRSEMNVSTLELGDSALYLCASSFDSRNTEAFFGQGTRLTVV.

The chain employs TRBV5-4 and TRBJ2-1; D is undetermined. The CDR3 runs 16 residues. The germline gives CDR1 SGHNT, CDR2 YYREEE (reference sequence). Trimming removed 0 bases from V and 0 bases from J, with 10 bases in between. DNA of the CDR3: TGTGCCAGCAGCTTGGGTAAATCGAGCTCCTACAATGAGCAGTTCTTC. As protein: CASSLGKSSSYNEQFF.

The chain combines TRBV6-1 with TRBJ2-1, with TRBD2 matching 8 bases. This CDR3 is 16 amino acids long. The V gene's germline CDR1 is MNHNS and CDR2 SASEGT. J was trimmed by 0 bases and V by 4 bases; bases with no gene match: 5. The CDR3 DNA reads TGTGCCAGCAGTGGATTAGCGGGGCGCTCCTACAATGAGCAGTTCTTC. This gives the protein CASSGLAGRSYNEQFF.

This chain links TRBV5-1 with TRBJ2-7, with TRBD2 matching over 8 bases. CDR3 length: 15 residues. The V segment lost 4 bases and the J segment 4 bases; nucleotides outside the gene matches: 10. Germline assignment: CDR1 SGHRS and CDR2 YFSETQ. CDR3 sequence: CASSTGTSAGYEQYF. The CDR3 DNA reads TGCGCCAGCAGCACCGGGACTAGTGCAGGATACGAGCAGTACTTC.

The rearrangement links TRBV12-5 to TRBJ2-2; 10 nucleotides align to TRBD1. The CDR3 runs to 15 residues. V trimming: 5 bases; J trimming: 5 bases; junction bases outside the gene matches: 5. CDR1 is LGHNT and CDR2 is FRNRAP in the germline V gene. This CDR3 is CASGTRQGATGELFF. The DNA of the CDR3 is TGTGCTAGTGGTACCCGACAGGGGGCTACCGGGGAGCTGTTTTTT.